The clone carrying this T cell receptor beta chain was detected only a few times. Antigen: not known. cDNA molecules, individually, were tagged with unique molecular identifiers. TCRdb re-analysed the 5' RACE reads in MiXCR, keeping a single row per CDR3 protein. The table lists over 35,000 distinct CDR3 sequences, 9.5% to 13% of them singletons. This record belongs to a study of early T cells in non-severe SARS-CoV-2 infection. Study overall: Unsorted whole-blood RNA was sequenced in bulk, leaving chains unpaired.

Study conclusions and caveats: In VDJdb matching, anti-spike CD8 responses were favored while private and CD4 specificities went missing.

Trimming cost V 5 bases and J 4 bases, with 12 bases left between them. From germline, CDR1 is SGHTA and CDR2 FQGNSA. There are 14 residues in the CDR3. The sequence was collected from an adult who was a healthcare worker with PCR-confirmed SARS-CoV-2 infection or an uninfected control (not recorded which). J is TRBJ1-5 and V is TRBV7-2, with a tentative D call TRBD1 (6 bases). Specimen: whole blood. The CDR3 DNA follows: TGTGCCAGCAGCGTAGACAGGTTTAATCAGCCCCAGCATTTT. It encodes CASSVDRFNQPQHF.